The source of this T cell receptor beta chain is a study of OX40 agonist ivuxolimab in advanced cancers. Repertoires were generated with immunoSEQ multiplex PCR, while TCRdb's copy carries only in-frame clones and drops some. The table lists 65,000 to 95,000 clones, just under 95% of them singletons. This CDR3 has 15 residues. V was pared by 0 bases and J by 6 bases, with 16 bases between. Germline CDR1 is SGDLS and CDR2 is YYNGEE. The TCR was taken from an adult with an advanced solid tumor such as melanoma, head and neck, liver or kidney cancer. This chain connects TRBV9 to TRBJ2-7, with D possibly matching TRBD2 (6 bases). This material consisted of CD4+ or CD8+ T cells sorted from blood, taken in a trial of the OX40 agonist ivuxolimab. This CDR3 reads CASSVAGGSWAEQYF. The DNA of the CDR3 is TGTGCCAGCAGCGTAGCCGGGGGAAGCTGGGCCGAGCAGTACTTC.